This entry concerns a single T cell receptor (beta chain). Its antigen is as yet unknown. The sample comes from a study of OX40 agonist ivuxolimab in advanced cancers. CDR1 and CDR2 (germline): MNHNS, SASEGT. The CDR3 extends over 16 amino acids. V was trimmed by 7 bases and J by 2 bases, leaving 18 bases between them. General observations from the study: CD4+ and CD8+ blood T cells expanded clonally by week 6 at 0.1 to 3.0 mg/kg.

Clones were sequenced by immunoSEQ multiplex PCR, and TCRdb holds only the in-frame ones, with some missing. Among 65,000 or so clones, approximately 80% were seen once, and the ten largest hold about 5%. Sequencing was performed on CD4+ or CD8+ T cells sorted from blood, taken in a trial of the OX40 agonist ivuxolimab. The receptor was derived from an adult with an advanced solid tumor such as melanoma, head and neck, liver or kidney cancer. The rearrangement links TRBV6-1 to TRBJ1-5; D is uncertain. CDR3 sequence (DNA): TGTGCCAGCATTGACGGCCGTGGGATTGGCAATCAGCCCCAGCATTTT. Translating gives CASIDGRGIGNQPQHF.